What follows describes a single T cell receptor (beta chain). No antigen is known for it. The sample comes from a study of shared clonotypes between healthy human individuals. Study findings and constraints: Deeper or shallower sequencing was expected to change how clonotypes are shared among donors. Rarefaction exposed incomplete sorted-subset sequencing despite large depth.

The CDR3 has 18 residues. Germline V lookup: CDR1 SEHNR, CDR2 FQNEAQ (reference sequence). Trimming at V came to 1 base and at J to 9 bases, leaving 13 bases not matched to a gene. Naive CD8 cells lacked CD45RO and underwent positive selection for CCR7, leaving out terminally differentiated effector memory CD45RA+ cells. The donors were adults (healthy and HIV-negative) with no recent acute infections or vaccinations. Clones were read by immunoSEQ multiplex PCR, and TCRdb kept only the in-frame ones, dropping some. The sample includes some 2.1 million clones, about 94% of them seen just once. The V gene is TRBV7-9, the J gene TRBJ2-1; 12 bases map to TRBD2. This clonotype originated in a man aged 18 to 29 in good health. The sample taken for sequencing was naive CD8+ T cells sorted from blood. DNA of the CDR3: TGTGCCAGCAGCTTAGGGACTAGCGGGAAACAGTCGCCGGGTGAGCAGTTCTTC. It specifies CASSLGTSGKQSPGEQFF.